This is a list of T cell receptor beta chains from one sample in a study of blood T cell repertoires in COVID-19. The repertoire was sequenced with immunoSEQ multiplex PCR; TCRdb's copy has only in-frame clones and lacks some. The table records approximately 170,000 clones, roughly 83% of them present only once. The specimen was PBMCs or T cells enriched from blood (not recorded which). These TCRs come from a woman in her forties or fifties who had recovered from COVID-19. Each CDR3 is given with its conserved first and last residue.

j_gene	v_gene	CDR3aa
TRBJ2-1	TRBV3-1/TRBV3-2	CASSPHPGGEQFF
TRBJ1-1	TRBV7-9	CASSAGTEAFF
TRBJ2-2	TRBV28	CASSLARNTGELFF
TRBJ2-5	TRBV30	CAWTPSGSSETQYF
TRBJ1-4	TRBV9	CASSVWATNEKLFF
TRBJ2-1	TRBV5-6	CASSLASGAPNNEQFF
TRBJ2-3	TRBV30	CACQGLAGITDTQYF
TRBJ2-3	TRBV7-3	CASSSETHPDTQYF
TRBJ2-3	TRBV3-1/TRBV3-2	CASSPTGTSTDTQYF
TRBJ1-3	TRBV4-1	CASSHIGRRRAGSGNTIYF
TRBJ1-4	TRBV5-4	CASSSDRGPRNEKLFF
TRBJ1-1	TRBV19	CASTPTGTAAFF
TRBJ2-3	TRBV4-1	CASSFRDSRQLSTDTQYF
TRBJ2-3	TRBV30	CAWSGGLAGEWDTQYF
TRBJ1-4	TRBV7-2	CASRFTLTANEKLFF
TRBJ1-1	TRBV5-1	CASSSPGQRNTEAFF
TRBJ2-5	TRBV27	CASSLRAGTQYF
TRBJ1-1	TRBV19	CASSTFQGSTEAFF
TRBJ1-5	TRBV10-2	CASTMGQNQPQHF
TRBJ2-5	TRBV24-1	CATSDTLRGTQYF
TRBJ1-6	TRBV5-4	CASSLLGAAPHNSPLHF
TRBJ2-1	TRBV13	CASSSGGPGDNEQFF
TRBJ2-2	TRBV9	CASSDFGGNTGELFF
TRBJ1-2	TRBV4-3	CASSHQTGGYTF
TRBJ1-2	TRBV2	CASSVQGLLTANGYTF
TRBJ1-5	TRBV12-3/TRBV12-4	CASSPDLREPQHF
TRBJ1-4	TRBV3-1/TRBV3-2	CASSQDGGEKLFF
TRBJ2-1	TRBV4-2	CASSQDWSNEQFF
TRBJ1-4	TRBV7-9	CASSPEGTHNEKLFF
TRBJ2-6	TRBV6-5	CASSYRGLGANVLTF